This TCR beta chain was observed in a study of PD-1 blockade in classical Hodgkin lymphoma. The study, taken as a whole, reports: Before treatment, complete responders showed about the same diversity as newly diagnosed patients. With CD4+ cells, TCR diversity rose significantly by C4D1, but not with CD8+ cells.

Regarding this clone: Its matching antigen is unknown.

The data were produced by immunoSEQ multiplex PCR, yet TCRdb's version contains in-frame clones alone and is incomplete. This sample has approximately 20,000 clones; less than 85% occur once, and the top ten carry about 15%. All patients relapsed after autologous stem cell transplantation, and brentuximab vedotin exposure varied. Best response was recorded as complete response, partial response or progressive disease. This CDR3 region has 16 residues. The V gene lost 1 base and the J gene lost 0 bases, with 10 bases spanning the gap. CDR1 and CDR2 (germline): MNHNS, SASEGT. The rearrangement uses TRBV6-1 and TRBJ1-3; a possible D gene is TRBD1 (5 bases). The sample in question was peripheral blood mononuclear cells (PBMCs), obtained before the second cycle of nivolumab. This sequence originates from a human donor with classical Hodgkin lymphoma. The CDR3 DNA sequence: TGTGCCAGCAGTGAAGTCGGGGCCAGCTCTGGAAACACCATATATTTT. Amino acid sequence: CASSEVGASSGNTIYF.